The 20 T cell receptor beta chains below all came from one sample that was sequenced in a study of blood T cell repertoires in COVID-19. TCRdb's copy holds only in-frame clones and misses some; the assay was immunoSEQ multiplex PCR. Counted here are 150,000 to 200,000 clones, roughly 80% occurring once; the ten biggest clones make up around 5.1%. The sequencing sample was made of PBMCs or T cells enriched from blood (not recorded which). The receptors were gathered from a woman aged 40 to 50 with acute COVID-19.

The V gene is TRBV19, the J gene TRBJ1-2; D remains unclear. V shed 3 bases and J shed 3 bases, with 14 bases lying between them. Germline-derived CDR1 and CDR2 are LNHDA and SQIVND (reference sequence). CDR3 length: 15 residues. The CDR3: CASSIEGRWDYGYTF. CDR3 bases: TGTGCCAGTAGTATTGAAGGCAGGTGGGACTATGGCTACACCTTC.

CDR3 bases: TGTGCCAGCAGCTTGCGGGGTGGCGGGGAGCTGTTTTTT. Its translation is CASSLRGGGELFF. The chain is built from TRBV5-4 and TRBJ2-2; TRBD2 might be the D (5 bases). V lost 1 base and J 7 bases, leaving 8 bases between the germline ends. Per germline, CDR1 SGHNT and CDR2 YYREEE (reference sequence). The CDR3 has 13 residues.

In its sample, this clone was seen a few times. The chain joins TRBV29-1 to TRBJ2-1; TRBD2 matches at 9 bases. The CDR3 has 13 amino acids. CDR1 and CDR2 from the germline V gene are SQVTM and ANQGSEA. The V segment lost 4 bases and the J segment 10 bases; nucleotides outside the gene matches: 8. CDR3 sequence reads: CSVGGRAVGEQFF. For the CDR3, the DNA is TGCAGCGTTGGCGGGAGGGCCGTTGGGGAGCAGTTCTTC.

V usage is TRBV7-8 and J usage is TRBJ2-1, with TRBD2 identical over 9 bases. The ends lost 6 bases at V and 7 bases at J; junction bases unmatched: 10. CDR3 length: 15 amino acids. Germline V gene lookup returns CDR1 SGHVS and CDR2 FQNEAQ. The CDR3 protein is CASRPLAGPNNEQFF. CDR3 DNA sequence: TGTGCCAGCAGACCTCTAGCGGGGCCCAATAATGAGCAGTTCTTC.

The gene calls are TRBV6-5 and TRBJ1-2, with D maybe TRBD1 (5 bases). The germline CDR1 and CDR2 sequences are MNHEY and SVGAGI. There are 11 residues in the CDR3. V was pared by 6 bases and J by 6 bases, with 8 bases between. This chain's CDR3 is CASRAGDGYTF. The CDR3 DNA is TGTGCCAGCAGAGCGGGGGATGGCTACACCTTC.

CDR3 nucleotides: TGTGCCATCAGCCCGACAGGGAATCAGCCCCAGCATTTT. This encodes CAISPTGNQPQHF. The chain is built from TRBV10-3 and TRBJ1-5; 7 bases match TRBD1. Trimming cost V 6 bases and J 4 bases; bases outside gene matches: 3. Germline V gene data show CDR1 as ENHRY and CDR2 as SYGVKD. The CDR3 is 13 residues long.

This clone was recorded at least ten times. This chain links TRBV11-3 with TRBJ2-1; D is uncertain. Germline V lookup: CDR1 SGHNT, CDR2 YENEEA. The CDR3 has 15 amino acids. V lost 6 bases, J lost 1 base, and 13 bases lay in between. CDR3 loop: CASSSSVVSYNEQFF. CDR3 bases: TGTGCCAGCAGTTCGTCGGTAGTTTCCTACAATGAGCAGTTCTTC.

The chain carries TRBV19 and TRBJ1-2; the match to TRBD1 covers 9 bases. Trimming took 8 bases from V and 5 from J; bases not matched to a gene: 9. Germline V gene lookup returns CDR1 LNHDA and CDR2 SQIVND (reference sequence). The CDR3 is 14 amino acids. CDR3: CASGSRDRVYGYTF. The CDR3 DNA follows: TGTGCCAGTGGGTCCCGGGACAGGGTTTATGGCTACACCTTC.

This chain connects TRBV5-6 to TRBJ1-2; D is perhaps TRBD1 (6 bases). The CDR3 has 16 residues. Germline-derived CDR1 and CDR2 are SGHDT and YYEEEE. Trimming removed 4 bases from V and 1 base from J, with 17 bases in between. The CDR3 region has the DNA TGTGCCAGCAGCCCCGTGCCAGGGGAAGTTAACTATGGCTACACCTTC. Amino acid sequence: CASSPVPGEVNYGYTF.

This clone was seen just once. CDR3 region: CASSLDRIQAYGYTF. The CDR3 DNA is TGTGCCAGCAGCTTAGATAGAATTCAAGCTTATGGCTACACCTTC. The V gene is TRBV7-9, the J gene TRBJ1-2; D is unclear. CDR1 and CDR2 from the germline V gene are SEHNR and FQNEAQ (reference sequence). CDR3 size: 15 residues. Trimming pared 1 base from V and 5 bases from J, leaving 14 bases between.

CDR3: CAISGTRGLADYNEQFF. In DNA, the CDR3 is TGTGCCATCAGCGGGACGCGCGGACTAGCGGACTACAATGAGCAGTTCTTC. The gene calls are TRBV10-3 and TRBJ2-1; TRBD2 matches 10 bases. The CDR3 extends over 17 amino acids. V shed 6 bases and J 3 bases; nucleotides not matched to a gene: 11. Germline lookup yields CDR1 ENHRY and CDR2 SYGVKD.

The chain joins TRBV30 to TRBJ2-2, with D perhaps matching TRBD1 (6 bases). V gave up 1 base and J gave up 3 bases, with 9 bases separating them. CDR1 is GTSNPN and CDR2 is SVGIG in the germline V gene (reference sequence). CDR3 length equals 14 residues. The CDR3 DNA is TGTGCCTGGAGTGCTCAGGGGCACACCGGGGAGCTGTTTTTT. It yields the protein CAWSAQGHTGELFF.

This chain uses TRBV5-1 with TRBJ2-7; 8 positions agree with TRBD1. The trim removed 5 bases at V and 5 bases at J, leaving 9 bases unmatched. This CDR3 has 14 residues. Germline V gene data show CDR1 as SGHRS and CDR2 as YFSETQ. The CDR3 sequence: CASRNQGADHEQYF. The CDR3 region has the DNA TGCGCCAGCAGAAACCAGGGGGCGGACCACGAGCAGTACTTC.

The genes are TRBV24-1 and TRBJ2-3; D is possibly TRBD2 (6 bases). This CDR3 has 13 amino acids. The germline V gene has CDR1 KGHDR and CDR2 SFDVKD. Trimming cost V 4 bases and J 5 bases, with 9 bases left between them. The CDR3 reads CATSDPGLDTQYF. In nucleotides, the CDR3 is TGTGCCACCAGTGACCCGGGACTAGATACGCAGTATTTT.

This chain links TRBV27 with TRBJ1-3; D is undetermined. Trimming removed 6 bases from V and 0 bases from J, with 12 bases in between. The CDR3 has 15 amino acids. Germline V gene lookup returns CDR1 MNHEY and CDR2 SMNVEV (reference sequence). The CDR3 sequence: CASSPHLSSGNTIYF. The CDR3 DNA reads TGTGCCAGCAGCCCCCACCTTAGCTCTGGAAACACCATATATTTT.

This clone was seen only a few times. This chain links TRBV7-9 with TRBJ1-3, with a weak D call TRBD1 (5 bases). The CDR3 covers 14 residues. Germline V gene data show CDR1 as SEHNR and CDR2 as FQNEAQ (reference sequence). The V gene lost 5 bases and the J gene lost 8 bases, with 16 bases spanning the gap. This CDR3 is CASSDQGPEHTIYF. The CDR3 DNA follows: TGTGCCAGCAGCGACCAGGGTCCCGAGCACACCATATATTTT.

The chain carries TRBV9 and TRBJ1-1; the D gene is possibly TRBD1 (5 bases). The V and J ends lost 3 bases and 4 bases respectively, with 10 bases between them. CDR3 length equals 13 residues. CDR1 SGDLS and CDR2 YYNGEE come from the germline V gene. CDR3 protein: CASSGVGGTEAFF. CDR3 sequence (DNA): TGTGCCAGCAGCGGAGTGGGGGGCACTGAAGCTTTCTTT.

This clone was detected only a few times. This chain's CDR3 is CASSADRDVWSYNEQFF. In DNA, the CDR3 is TGTGCCAGCAGCGCAGACAGGGATGTGTGGTCCTACAATGAGCAGTTCTTC. V usage is TRBV7-9 and J usage is TRBJ2-1; 7 nucleotides align to TRBD1. V lost 5 bases, J lost 1 base, and 11 bases stayed unmatched. The CDR3 consists of 17 residues. Per germline, CDR1 SEHNR and CDR2 FQNEAQ (reference sequence).

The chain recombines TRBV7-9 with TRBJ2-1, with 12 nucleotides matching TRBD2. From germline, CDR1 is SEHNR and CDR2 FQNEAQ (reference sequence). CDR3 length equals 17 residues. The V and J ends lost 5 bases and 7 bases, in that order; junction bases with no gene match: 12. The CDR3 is CASSKEGLAGGYNEQFF. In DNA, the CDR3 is TGTGCCAGCAGCAAAGAGGGGCTAGCGGGAGGGTATAATGAGCAGTTCTTC.

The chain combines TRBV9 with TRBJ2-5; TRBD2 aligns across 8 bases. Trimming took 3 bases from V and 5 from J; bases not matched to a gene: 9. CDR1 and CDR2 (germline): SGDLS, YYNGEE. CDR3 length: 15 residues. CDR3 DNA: TGTGCCAGCAGCGCTAGATGGACTAGCATCGAGACCCAGTACTTC. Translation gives CASSARWTSIETQYF.